The 19 T cell receptor beta chains presented below share a single source sample, sequenced in a study of blood T cells in healthy people across ages. Using a J-beta primer mix together with a sample-barcoded 5' primer, a second PCR was run for roughly 7 to 11 cycles. A single record per CDR3 protein comes from TCRdb applying MiXCR to the 5' RACE reads. Of 1.4 million or so distinct CDR3 sequences listed, roughly 43% were seen once; the top ten hold around 4%. Input material: blood. The receptors here all came from a woman in her late teens or twenties in good health.

This clonotype has a handful of counts. The chain combines TRBV24-1 with TRBJ2-1, with a tentative D call TRBD1 (6 bases). Trimming shortened V by 6 bases and J by 4 bases, and 9 bases separated the two germline ends. Germline V gives CDR1 KGHDR, CDR2 SFDVKD. The CDR3 has 13 residues. The CDR3 sequence is CATSRTEYNEQFF. The CDR3 bases are TGTGCCACCAGTAGGACAGAATACAATGAGCAGTTCTTC.

CDR3 sequence reads: CASSPTTQGVAFF. For the CDR3, the DNA is TGCGCCAGCAGCCCCACGACACAGGGTGTGGCTTTCTTT. V is TRBV4-1 and J is TRBJ1-1; TRBD1 might be the D (6 bases). Deletions cut 4 bases from V and 11 bases from J, with 17 bases between. The CDR3 sequence is 13 residues long. Germline loops: CDR1 MGHRA, CDR2 YSYEKL.

This clonotype was seen repeatedly, ten times or more. The V call is TRBV27, the J call TRBJ1-2; weak D call: TRBD1 (5 bases). Germline lookup yields CDR1 MNHEY and CDR2 SMNVEV (reference sequence). The CDR3 length is 14 residues. V was trimmed by 3 bases and J by 4 bases, leaving 12 bases between them. This CDR3 reads CASSFGGLGYGYTF. The CDR3 DNA sequence: TGTGCCAGCAGTTTCGGGGGTTTAGGCTATGGCTACACCTTC.

Turning to this clonotype: At one boundary the junction diverges from the germline segment, which might be a read error. V usage is TRBV12-3 or TRBV12-4 and J usage is TRBJ2-3; TRBD2 matches 8 bases. The CDR3 extends over 15 amino acids. As DNA, the CDR3 is TGTGCCAGCACCGCGAGGCGGGGGGAGACAGATACACAGTATTTT. Its translation: CASTARRGETDTQYF.

This clonotype has more than one count but fewer than ten. The CDR3 nucleotides read TGTGCCAGCAGTTTGGACAGGGTCGCCGGGGAGCTGTTTTTT. Translation: CASSLDRVAGELFF. The chain has TRBV28 and TRBJ2-2; 8 positions agree with TRBD1. V dropped 3 bases and J dropped 6; count of bases not matched to a gene: 3. Looked up from germline, CDR1 is MDHEN and CDR2 is SYDVKM. There are 14 residues in the CDR3.

This clonotype appeared once. This sequence joins TRBV6-1 and TRBJ1-5; D may be TRBD1 (5 bases). CDR3 length equals 15 residues. The V gene lost 10 bases and the J gene lost 0 bases, with 16 bases spanning the gap. The germline CDR1 and CDR2 sequences are MNHNS and SASEGT. The CDR3 nucleotides are TGTGCCACCTCGCAGGGTATCTATAGCAATCAGCCCCAGCATTTT. Protein: CATSQGIYSNQPQHF.

V usage is TRBV28 and J usage is TRBJ1-4, with unresolved D. The germline CDR1 and CDR2 sequences are MDHEN and SYDVKM. The CDR3 runs to 15 residues. Deletions cut 5 bases from V and 2 bases from J, with 12 bases between. CDR3 in DNA: TGTGCCAGCAGTCCGTTCCCCGGGACTAATGAAAAACTGTTTTTT. Its protein is CASSPFPGTNEKLFF.

This clonotype has at least ten counts. The chain combines TRBV4-3 with TRBJ2-1; TRBD2 matches 8 bases. Trimming took 4 bases from V and 6 from J; bases not matched to a gene: 14. Germline V gene lookup returns CDR1 LGHNA and CDR2 YSLEER. The CDR3 has 17 amino acids. CDR3 region: CASSLQPTSVVINEQFF. The CDR3 nucleotides read TGCGCCAGCAGCCTCCAGCCGACTAGCGTAGTTATCAATGAGCAGTTCTTC.

The rearrangement links TRBV12-3 or TRBV12-4 to TRBJ1-5; 8 bases are a match to TRBD1. The CDR3 totals 14 residues. Losses at the gene ends were 6 bases for V and 4 bases for J; bases not matched to a gene: 5. CDR3 loop: CASRSQGANQPQHF. The CDR3 DNA is TGTGCCAGCAGGTCCCAGGGGGCGAATCAGCCCCAGCATTTT.

The chain carries TRBV4-1 and TRBJ1-6; perhaps TRBD1 as D (5 bases). Germline V gene data show CDR1 as MGHRA and CDR2 as YSYEKL. The CDR3 is 14 residues long. Trimming cost V 4 bases and J 3 bases, with 7 bases left between them. This chain's CDR3 is CASSPGDYNSPLHF. The CDR3 DNA is TGCGCCAGCAGCCCGGGGGACTATAATTCACCCCTCCACTTT.

The rearrangement links TRBV4-1 to TRBJ2-1; D gene unclear. The CDR3 has 16 amino acids. Trimming took off 0 bases at V and 4 bases at J, with 13 bases between the two ends. From germline, CDR1 is MGHRA and CDR2 YSYEKL. The chain's CDR3 is CASSQDIGPGYNEQFF. The CDR3, as DNA: TGCGCCAGCAGCCAAGATATCGGCCCCGGTTACAATGAGCAGTTCTTC.

This clonotype came up a few times. The gene calls are TRBV28 and TRBJ2-7; the D gene could be TRBD1 or TRBD2 (5 bases each). This CDR3 comprises 14 residues. Germline assignment: CDR1 MDHEN and CDR2 SYDVKM. The V and J ends lost 8 bases and 3 bases respectively, with 17 bases between them. DNA of the CDR3: TGTGCCAGCGCGAACCGGGACGGCCTCTACGAGCAGTACTTC. The encoded protein is CASANRDGLYEQYF.

The chain is built from TRBV11-1 and TRBJ1-1; 8 bases agree with TRBD1. CDR1 is SGHAT and CDR2 is FQDESV in the germline V gene (reference sequence). This CDR3 has 15 residues. Germline trimming cut 5 bases from V and 5 bases from J; bases unmatched to any gene: 10. CDR3 protein: CASSQGQGWVTEAFF. In DNA, the CDR3 is TGTGCCAGCAGCCAAGGACAGGGATGGGTGACTGAAGCTTTCTTT.

This clonotype showed up just a few times. J is TRBJ2-3 and V is TRBV7-9; possibly TRBD1 for D (5 bases). The CDR3 consists of 15 residues. Trimming cost V 5 bases and J 2 bases, with 14 bases left between them. Germline CDR1 and CDR2: SEHNR and FQNEAQ (reference sequence). The CDR3 here is CASSSTGYPTDTQYF. Here the CDR3 DNA reads TGTGCCAGCAGCAGCACAGGTTACCCCACAGATACGCAGTATTTT.

The gene calls are TRBV20-1 and TRBJ2-1, with D unresolved. Germline values: CDR1 DFQATT, CDR2 SNEGSKA (reference sequence). The CDR3 spans 12 residues. The V gene lost 1 base and the J gene lost 10 bases, with 11 bases spanning the gap. In nucleotides, the CDR3 is TGCAGTGCTAGAGTTGAGGTTAAGGAGCAGTTCTTC. Its protein product is CSARVEVKEQFF.

This chain connects TRBV5-5 to TRBJ2-3; D possibly corresponds to TRBD2 (7 bases). Germline CDR1 is SGHKS and CDR2 is YYEKEE (reference sequence). Trimming took 6 bases from V and 4 from J, leaving 18 bases between them. This CDR3 has 15 amino acids. This CDR3 reads CASTWGGASADTQYF. DNA for the CDR3: TGTGCCAGCACTTGGGGGGGGGCTTCGGCAGATACGCAGTATTTT.

This clonotype appeared a single time. The chain is built from TRBV25-1 and TRBJ2-3; D call uncertain. The CDR3 sequence is 13 residues long. Germline CDR1 and CDR2: MGHDK and SYGVNS. V lost 4 bases and J 6 bases, leaving 11 bases between the germline ends. CDR3 in DNA: TGTGCCAGCAGTGCGGCTAGTCTTGATACGCAGTATTTT. The encoded protein is CASSAASLDTQYF.

V usage is TRBV7-2 and J usage is TRBJ2-1; D uncertain. The V and J ends lost 5 bases and 10 bases respectively, with 12 bases between them. The CDR3 length is 12 residues. The germline CDR1 and CDR2 sequences are SGHTA and FQGNSA. CDR3 nucleotide sequence: TGTGCCAGCAGCAACCGACTGAGCGAGCAGTTCTTC. This sequence encodes CASSNRLSEQFF.

This clonotype was seen more than once but under ten times. The chain links TRBV27 to TRBJ2-2; no firm D call. The CDR3 is 14 amino acids. The ends were cut back, 6 bases at V and 1 base at J, with 9 bases in the middle. Germline V gene lookup returns CDR1 MNHEY and CDR2 SMNVEV (reference sequence). Here the CDR3 reads CASSLFVNTGELFF. The CDR3 DNA sequence: TGTGCCAGCAGCTTGTTTGTGAACACCGGGGAGCTGTTTTTT.